One sample yielded the 2 T cell receptor beta chains listed below, sequenced in a study of blood T cell repertoires in COVID-19. The table came from immunoSEQ multiplex PCR; TCRdb's copy has only in-frame clones and leaves some out. The sample holds 300,000 to 450,000 clones, approximately 84% seen once. Source material: PBMCs or T cells enriched from blood (not recorded which). The source is a woman in her 30s who had recovered from COVID-19.

The chain employs TRBV5-1 and TRBJ2-3, with TRBD2 matching over 8 bases. This CDR3 has 16 amino acids. V trimming: 4 bases; J trimming: 4 bases; junction bases outside the gene matches: 11. Germline CDR1 reads SGHRS; CDR2 reads YFSETQ. CDR3 coding DNA: TGCGCCAGCAGCCCCCAACCGGGACTAGTAGCAGATACGCAGTATTTT. This encodes CASSPQPGLVADTQYF.

The J gene is TRBJ2-7, the V gene TRBV19; maybe TRBD1 (6 bases). This CDR3 region has 15 residues. CDR1 and CDR2 from the germline V gene are LNHDA and SQIVND (reference sequence). V dropped 0 bases and J dropped 5 bases, with 14 bases sitting between them. This chain's CDR3 is CASSIDRTASDEQYF. CDR3 nucleotide sequence: TGTGCCAGTAGTATAGATCGGACAGCCAGCGACGAGCAGTACTTC.